This TCR beta chain was identified in a study of T cells after yellow fever vaccination. Per germline, CDR1 MNHNS and CDR2 SASEGT. This CDR3 is 16 amino acids long. V was pared by 7 bases and J by 3 bases, with 10 bases of the junction left unmatched. TCRdb fed the 5' RACE reads into MiXCR, producing one record per CDR3 protein. This table has around 400,000 distinct CDR3 sequences, 11% appearing once. V is TRBV6-1 and J is TRBJ2-1; 9 positions match TRBD1. The sequencing here drew on PBMCs, taken on the day of the first yellow fever vaccination. The source is a man younger than 35 who received the YFV17D yellow fever vaccine. The CDR3 region is CASTPLDRGVYNEQFF. The CDR3 DNA reads TGTGCCAGCACCCCGCTGGACAGGGGCGTCTACAATGAGCAGTTCTTC.